This TCR beta chain was sequenced during a study of long-term antiretroviral therapy in people with HIV. Run at survey level, the immunoSEQ assay was version v3.0. Profiling relied on immunoSEQ multiplex PCR, and the TCRdb table lists in-frame clones only, not all of them. Of more than 11,000 clones in the sample, roughly 84% were seen once. The CDR3 runs 14 residues. With 8 bases removed from V and 5 bases from J, the gap between germline ends came to 15 bases. Germline loops: CDR1 MNHEY, CDR2 SVGAGI. The source is a man aged 30-40 years with HIV. The sample consisted of unsorted PBMCs, taken 0.4 years after starting antiretroviral therapy. V usage is TRBV6-5 and J usage is TRBJ2-2, with a possible D match to TRBD1 (5 bases). CDR3 amino acids: CASQPSQGTGELFF. The DNA for the CDR3 is TGTGCCAGCCAGCCATCTCAGGGAACCGGGGAGCTGTTTTTT.